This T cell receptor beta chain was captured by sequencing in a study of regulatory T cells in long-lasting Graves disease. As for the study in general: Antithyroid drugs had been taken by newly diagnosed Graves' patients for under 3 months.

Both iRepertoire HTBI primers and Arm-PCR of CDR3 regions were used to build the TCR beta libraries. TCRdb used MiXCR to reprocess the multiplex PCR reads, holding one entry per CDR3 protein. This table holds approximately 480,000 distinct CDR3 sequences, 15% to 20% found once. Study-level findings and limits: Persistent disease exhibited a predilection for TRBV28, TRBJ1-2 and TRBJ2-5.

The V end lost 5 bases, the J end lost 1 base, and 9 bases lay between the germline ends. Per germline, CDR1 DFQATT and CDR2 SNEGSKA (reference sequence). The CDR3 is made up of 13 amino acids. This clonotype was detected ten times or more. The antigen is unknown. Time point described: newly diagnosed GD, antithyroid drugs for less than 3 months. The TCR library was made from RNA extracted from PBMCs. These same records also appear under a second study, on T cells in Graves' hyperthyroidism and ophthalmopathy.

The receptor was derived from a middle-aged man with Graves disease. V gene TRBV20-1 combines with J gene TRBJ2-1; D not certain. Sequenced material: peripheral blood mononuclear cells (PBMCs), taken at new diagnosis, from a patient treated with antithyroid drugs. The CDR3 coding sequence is TGCAGTGCTTTGGGCCTATCCTACAATGAGCAGTTCTTC. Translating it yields CSALGLSYNEQFF.